The clone carrying this T cell receptor (beta chain) is a singleton in its sample. Its antigen is not identified. These data come from a study of CD8+ T cells in alopecia areata. As for the study in general: Tofacitinib exposure lasted 6 to 18 months, followed by 6 months off drug.

Following RNA extraction, reverse transcription yielded cDNA that acted as the sequencing template. Here immunoSEQ multiplex PCR was the method, and the copy in TCRdb shows in-frame clones only, minus some. The table records around 100,000 clones, 80% to 90% of them present only once. Whole-study findings and limits: Among the 100 top clones, expanded CD8+ clones, like scalp clonality, were significantly decreased by tofacitinib. A great number of expanded lesional clones endured in scalp and blood during tofacitinib.

The treatment denotes: oral pan-JAK inhibitor, 5-10 mg twice daily. Both CD4+ and CD8+ T cells were separated by sorting PBMCs. This CDR3 spans 14 amino acids. The V gene end was trimmed by 4 bases and the J gene end by 4 bases; junction bases not matched to a gene: 3. Germline CDR1 and CDR2: SGDLS and YYNGEE. This chain uses TRBV9 with TRBJ2-2, with TRBD2 matching over 8 bases. The sequencing here drew on CD8+ T cells sorted from blood, taken between weeks 30 and 35, from a patient treated with tofacitinib. This TCR derives from a human donor with alopecia areata. The CDR3 DNA reads as TGTGCCAGCAGCTTAGCGGGAAGCACCGGGGAGCTGTTTTTT. Translated, it gives CASSLAGSTGELFF. Together with reference TRBV9 and TRBJ2-2, the CDR3 gives the full variable domain: DSGVTQTPKHLITATGQRVTLRCSPRSGDLSVYWYQQSLDQGLQFLIQYYNGEERAKGNILERFSAQQFPDLHSELNLSSLELGDSALYFCASSLAGSTGELFFGEGSRLTVL.